A selection of T cell receptor beta chains follows, all from one sample in a study of memory CD4+ T cells and cytomegalovirus serostatus. The table came from immunoSEQ multiplex PCR; TCRdb's copy has only in-frame clones and leaves some out. The table has approximately 42,000 clones, roughly 83% seen once. Sequenced: memory CD4+ T cells from blood. The receptor source for this set is an adult in good health and CMV-seronegative. Both conserved end residues are part of each CDR3.

v_gene,j_gene,CDR3aa
TRBV5-6,TRBJ2-3,CASSSGQSTDTQYF
TRBV2,TRBJ1-4,CASSPDRTFNEKLFF
TRBV14,TRBJ2-1,CASSQTSWLFF
TRBV11-2,TRBJ1-2,CASSFTRLDGYTF
TRBV9,TRBJ2-7,CASSDRTGNFGEQYF
TRBV4-1,TRBJ1-2,CASSQTGYYGYTF
TRBV18,TRBJ1-1,CASSPGGRMNTEAFF
TRBV9,TRBJ2-5,CASSVSTSGSQETQYF
TRBV9,TRBJ1-1,CASSVVGRDTEAFF
TRBV18,TRBJ2-3,CASSPTSSSTDTQYF
TRBV7-2,TRBJ2-1,CASSVTGGSYNEQFF
TRBV1,TRBJ2-7,CTSSHPGTVRSYEQYF
TRBV25-1,TRBJ2-3,CASSGEQGGWKDTQYF
TRBV28,TRBJ1-1,CASSPPGQKNTEAFF
TRBV14,TRBJ2-1,CASSQVSTNNEQFF
TRBV2,TRBJ2-1,CASSEEASGLNEQFF
TRBV5-4,TRBJ2-2,CASSFVTGELFF
TRBV6-1,TRBJ2-1,CASSEHLDPSSYNEQFF
TRBV30,TRBJ1-2,CAWSVGRNYGYTF
TRBV20-1,TRBJ2-1,CSASWDNEQFF
TRBV4-1,TRBJ2-1,CASSQASSGISEQFF
TRBV5-1,TRBJ1-5,CASSVGGTNQPQHF
TRBV4-3,TRBJ2-7,CASSQDVGPSSYEQYF
TRBV5-5,TRBJ1-2,CASSSTGRYGYTF